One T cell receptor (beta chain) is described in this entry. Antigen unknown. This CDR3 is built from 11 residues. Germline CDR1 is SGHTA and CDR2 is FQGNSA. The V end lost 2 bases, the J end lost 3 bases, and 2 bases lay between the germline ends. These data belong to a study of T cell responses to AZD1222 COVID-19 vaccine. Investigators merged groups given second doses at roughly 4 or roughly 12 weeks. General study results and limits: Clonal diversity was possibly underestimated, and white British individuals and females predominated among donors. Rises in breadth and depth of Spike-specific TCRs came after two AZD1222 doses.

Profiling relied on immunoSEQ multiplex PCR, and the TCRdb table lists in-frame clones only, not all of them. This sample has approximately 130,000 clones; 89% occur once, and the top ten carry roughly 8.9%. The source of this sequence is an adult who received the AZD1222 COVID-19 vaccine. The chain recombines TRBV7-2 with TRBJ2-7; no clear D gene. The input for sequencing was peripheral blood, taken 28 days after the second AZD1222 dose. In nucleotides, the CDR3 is TGTGCCAGCAGCTTAAACTACGAGCAGTACTTC. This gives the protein CASSLNYEQYF.